A selection of T cell receptor beta chains follows, all from one sample in a study of blood T cell repertoires in COVID-19. Produced via immunoSEQ multiplex PCR; TCRdb's table is partial and in-frame only. Seen here are 86,000 or so clones, 90% to 95% observed once, and the top ten hold 1.5% to 2%. The sequencing input was peripheral blood. These receptors were taken from a woman between 50 and 59 years old in a cohort sampled during active COVID-19. Both conserved end residues are part of each CDR3. A D gene is named only where the DNA matches it firmly. Not every row has a clone size; where given, it reads once, few, many or a size class.

V,J,size,D,DNA,CDR3
TRBV6-5,TRBJ1-2,NA,TRBD1,TGTGCCAGCAACAGGGGGCCAGGCTATGGCTACACCTTC,CASNRGPGYGYTF
TRBV23-1,TRBJ1-1,NA,NA,TGCGCCAGCAGTCATCATTTCCTATTGAACACTGAAGCTTTCTTT,CASSHHFLLNTEAFF
TRBV11-3,TRBJ2-5,NA,TRBD2,TGTGCCAGCAGCTCCCTAGCGGGATCGGAGACCCAGTACTTC,CASSSLAGSETQYF
TRBV11-3,TRBJ1-1,NA,NA,TGTGCCAGCAGCTTAAAAGGGGGTGAAGCTTTCTTT,CASSLKGGEAFF
TRBV27,TRBJ1-2,NA,NA,TGTGCCAGCAGTCCGGACAGTAGATATGGCTACACCTTC,CASSPDSRYGYTF
TRBV10-3,TRBJ2-2,NA,TRBD2,TGTGCCATCAGTGAGCGACTAGCGTTGAACACCGGGGAGCTGTTTTTT,CAISERLALNTGELFF
TRBV6-5,TRBJ2-7,NA,TRBD2,TGTGCCAGCAGCCATCGGCTAGCGGACTTCTACGAGCAGTACTTC,CASSHRLADFYEQYF
TRBV27,TRBJ1-2,NA,TRBD1,TGTGCCAGCAGAAGATCGGGACAGGGCAACTATGGCTACACCTTC,CASRRSGQGNYGYTF
TRBV2,TRBJ1-1,NA,NA,TGTGCCAGCATGGTGGGCAGAAACACTGAAGCTTTCTTT,CASMVGRNTEAFF
TRBV2,TRBJ1-5,NA,NA,TGTGCCAGCAAAAGAGTAGCGGGGGGACTTCAGCCCCAGCATTTT,CASKRVAGGLQPQHF
TRBV2,TRBJ2-7,once,NA,TGTGCCAGCAGTTCATTCAGGAAATTCGAGCAGTACTTC,CASSSFRKFEQYF
TRBV5-4,TRBJ2-1,NA,TRBD2,TGTGCCAGCAGCTTGGGAGCTAGCGGGGGGACCAATGAGCAGTTCTTC,CASSLGASGGTNEQFF
TRBV20-1,TRBJ2-7,NA,TRBD2,TGCAGTGCTAGTCAACTAGCGGGGCCCTTCTACGAGCAGTACTTC,CSASQLAGPFYEQYF
TRBV28,TRBJ1-2,NA,NA,TGTGCCAGCAGTTTTGAAGGAGTCGGTGGCTACACCTTC,CASSFEGVGGYTF
TRBV18,TRBJ2-7,few,NA,TGTGCCAGCTCAACCAGGGAAGGGGGCGAGCAGTACTTC,CASSTREGGEQYF
TRBV6-1,TRBJ1-2,NA,NA,TGTGCCAGCAGTGAAGTCACTCAGGGAAACTATGGCTACACCTTC,CASSEVTQGNYGYTF
TRBV9,TRBJ2-3,NA,TRBD1,TGTGCCAGCAGCGTGACAGGGGAGGGCACAGATACGCAGTATTTT,CASSVTGEGTDTQYF
TRBV12-2,TRBJ1-2,NA,NA,TGTGCAAGTCGCTTAGCCTGGATCCAGGGGTTACCTAACTATGGCTACACCTTC,CASRLAWIQGLPNYGYTF
TRBV27,TRBJ1-1,NA,TRBD1,TGTGCCAGCGGCACATACGGGACAGGGTCGACTGAAGCTTTCTTT,CASGTYGTGSTEAFF
TRBV29-1,TRBJ2-1,NA,TRBD1,TGCAGCGTTCACAGGGGAATCTACAATGAGCAGTTCTTC,CSVHRGIYNEQFF
TRBV2,TRBJ2-7,NA,TRBD1,TGTGCCAGCAGTGGACAGGGGGGGATCTACGAGCAGTACTTC,CASSGQGGIYEQYF
TRBV18,TRBJ2-1,NA,NA,TGTGCCAGCTCATTAGGCGCGGGAAATGAGCAGTTCTTC,CASSLGAGNEQFF
TRBV16,TRBJ1-2,NA,TRBD1,TGTGCCAGCAGCCGCGGACAGGTTTGGCATGGCTACACCTTC,CASSRGQVWHGYTF
TRBV12-3/TRBV12-4,TRBJ2-3,NA,NA,TGTGCCAGCAGTCCGGGCACAGATACGCAGTATTTT,CASSPGTDTQYF
TRBV11-1,TRBJ2-3,NA,TRBD2,TGTGCCAGCAGCCCGTCGGGGGGATCAGATACGCAGTATTTT,CASSPSGGSDTQYF
TRBV10-3,TRBJ1-6,few,NA,TGTGCCATCAGTGAGTCGGAGGGAAACTCACCCCTCCACTTT,CAISESEGNSPLHF
TRBV29-1,TRBJ1-1,NA,NA,TGCAGCGTTGGGGTTAGTCTACAGGCCTACTTAACTGAAGCTTTCTTT,CSVGVSLQAYLTEAFF